The subject of this entry is one T cell receptor beta chain. The germline V gene encodes CDR1 MNHEY and CDR2 SMNVEV (reference sequence). The V and J ends lost 5 bases and 5 bases respectively, with 15 bases between them. This CDR3 region has 15 residues. These data come from a study of blood T cell repertoires in COVID-19. Produced via immunoSEQ multiplex PCR; TCRdb's table is partial and in-frame only. The data hold about 170,000 clones, with approximately 91% observed a single time. The sample was PBMCs or T cells enriched from blood (not recorded which). The sequence was obtained from a woman aged 18-29 years who had recovered from COVID-19. V usage is TRBV27 and J usage is TRBJ1-4; D possibly corresponds to TRBD1 (6 bases). CDR3 amino acids: CASSPGGAWNEKLFF. CDR3 DNA sequence: TGTGCCAGCAGTCCCGGGGGGGCTTGGAATGAAAAACTGTTTTTT.